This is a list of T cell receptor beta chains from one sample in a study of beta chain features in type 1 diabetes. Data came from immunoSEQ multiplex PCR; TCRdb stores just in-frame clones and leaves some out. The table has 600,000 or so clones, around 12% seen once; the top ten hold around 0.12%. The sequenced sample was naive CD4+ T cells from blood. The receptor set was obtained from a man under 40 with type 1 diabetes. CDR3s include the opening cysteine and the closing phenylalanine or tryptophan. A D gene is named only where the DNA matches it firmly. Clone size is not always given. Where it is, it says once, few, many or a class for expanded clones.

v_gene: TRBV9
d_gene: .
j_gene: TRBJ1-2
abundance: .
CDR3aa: CASSADIANYGYTF
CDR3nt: TGTGCCAGCAGCGCGGACATAGCTAACTATGGCTACACCTTC

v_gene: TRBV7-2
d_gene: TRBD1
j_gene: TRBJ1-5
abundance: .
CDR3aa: CASSSDRDQPQHF
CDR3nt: TGTGCCAGCAGCTCTGACAGGGACCAGCCCCAGCATTTT

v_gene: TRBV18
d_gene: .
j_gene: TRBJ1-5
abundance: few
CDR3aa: CASSLDSNQPQHF
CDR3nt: TGTGCCAGCTCACTAGACAGCAATCAGCCCCAGCATTTT

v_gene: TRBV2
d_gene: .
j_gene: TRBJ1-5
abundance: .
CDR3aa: CASSWQGGQPQHF
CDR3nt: TGTGCCAGCAGTTGGCAGGGAGGTCAGCCCCAGCATTTT

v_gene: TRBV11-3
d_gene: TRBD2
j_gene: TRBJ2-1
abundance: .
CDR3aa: CASSMTSGGHEQFF
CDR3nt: TGTGCCAGCAGTATGACTAGCGGGGGCCATGAGCAGTTCTTC

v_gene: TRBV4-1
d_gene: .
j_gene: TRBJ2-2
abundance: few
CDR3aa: CASSQLLDGELFF
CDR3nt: TGCGCCAGCAGCCAATTGCTGGACGGGGAGCTGTTTTTT

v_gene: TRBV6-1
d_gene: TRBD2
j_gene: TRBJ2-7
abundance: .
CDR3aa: CAAAGDSYEQYF
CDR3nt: TGTGCGGCGGCGGGGGACTCCTACGAGCAGTACTTC

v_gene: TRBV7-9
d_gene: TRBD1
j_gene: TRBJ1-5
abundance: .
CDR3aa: CASSLDRSDQPQHF
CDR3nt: TGTGCCAGCAGCTTGGACAGGTCTGATCAGCCCCAGCATTTT

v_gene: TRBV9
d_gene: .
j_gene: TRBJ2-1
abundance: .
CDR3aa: CASSVGPTSDNEQFF
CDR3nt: TGTGCCAGCAGCGTAGGGCCCACCTCGGACAATGAGCAGTTCTTC

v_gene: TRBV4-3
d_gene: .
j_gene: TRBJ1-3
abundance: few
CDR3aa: CASSQERQAGDGNTIYF
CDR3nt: TGCGCCAGCAGCCAAGAGCGACAGGCCGGGGATGGAAACACCATATATTTT

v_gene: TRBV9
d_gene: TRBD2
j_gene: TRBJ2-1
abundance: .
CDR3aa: CASSVGGGGYNEQFF
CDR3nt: TGTGCCAGCAGCGTAGGTGGCGGGGGATACAATGAGCAGTTCTTC

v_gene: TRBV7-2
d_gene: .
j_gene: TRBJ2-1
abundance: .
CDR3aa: CASSFQGEQFF
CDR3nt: TGTGCCAGCAGCTTCCAAGGTGAGCAGTTCTTC

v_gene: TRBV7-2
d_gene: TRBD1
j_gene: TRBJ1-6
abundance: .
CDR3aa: CASSEGTGSLNSPLHF
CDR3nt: TGTGCCAGCAGCGAAGGGACAGGGTCCCTTAATTCACCCCTCCACTTT

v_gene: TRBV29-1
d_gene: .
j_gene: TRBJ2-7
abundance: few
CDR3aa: CSVVAGRSSYEQYF
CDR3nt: TGCAGCGTTGTTGCAGGTAGAAGCTCCTACGAGCAGTACTTC